The rows below give T cell receptor beta chains drawn from one sample of a study of blood T cell repertoires in COVID-19. The data were produced by immunoSEQ multiplex PCR, yet TCRdb's version contains in-frame clones alone and is incomplete. The repertoire holds 200,000 to 300,000 clones, with about 89% as singletons. Sequenced material: PBMCs or T cells enriched from blood (not recorded which). The receptors originated from a woman younger than 30 who had recovered from COVID-19. The CDR3 runs from the conserved cysteine through the conserved F or W. D genes are given only for firm matches.

>TRBJ2-5|TRBV19|NA
TGTGCCAGTAGTATCTGGCACCCCCAAGAGACCCAGTACTTC
CASSIWHPQETQYF
>TRBJ2-7|TRBV6-5|NA
TGTGCCAGCCGGGACACGGGTACTATTCAGTACTTC
CASRDTGTIQYF
>TRBJ1-5|TRBV5-3|NA
TGTGCCAGAAGCTTGGTGCGTCGGGAGCCCCAGCATTTT
CARSLVRREPQHF
>TRBJ2-1|TRBV6-2/TRBV6-3|TRBD2
TGTGCCAGCAGTGGAGGACTAGCGGGAGTTCGGGACTCGCAGTTCTTC
CASSGGLAGVRDSQFF
>TRBJ1-2|TRBV5-1|NA
TGCGCCAGCAGCGGGGGGACGGTACTCAACTATGGCTACACCTTC
CASSGGTVLNYGYTF
>TRBJ2-2|TRBV2|NA
TGTGCCAGCAGTGGCCTAGCGATGAACACCGGGGAGCTGTTTTTT
CASSGLAMNTGELFF
>TRBJ2-3|TRBV30|NA
TGTGCCTGGAGTGCGGCCATAATAGCGGCCTGGGGCACAGATACGCAGTATTTT
CAWSAAIIAAWGTDTQYF
>TRBJ2-3|TRBV3-1/TRBV3-2|TRBD2
TGTGCCAGCAGCCAACCTAGCGGGGGGAGCACAGATACGCAGTATTTT
CASSQPSGGSTDTQYF
>TRBJ2-2|TRBV6-5|NA
TGTGCCAGCAGTCGGGGGACGGGGACCGGGGAGCTGTTTTTT
CASSRGTGTGELFF
>TRBJ2-4|TRBV27|NA
TGTGCCAGCAGTTTACTCCCCAGGGGGGTAAACATTCAGTACTTC
CASSLLPRGVNIQYF
>TRBJ2-7|TRBV4-1|NA
TGCGCCAGCAGCCACTACCTGGGGAGGTACGAGCAGTACTTC
CASSHYLGRYEQYF
>TRBJ2-7|TRBV19|NA
TGTGCCAGTAGTATGACCGGACAGCTGAACTACGAGCAGTACTTC
CASSMTGQLNYEQYF
>TRBJ2-3|TRBV24-1|NA
TGTGCCACCAGTGAGGGGGGAGATACGCAGTATTTT
CATSEGGDTQYF
>TRBJ1-2|TRBV20-1|NA
TGCAGTGCAAGATCAGGGGTCGGCTACACCTTC
CSARSGVGYTF
>TRBJ2-2|TRBV7-2|NA
TGTGCCAGCAGCCCTCGGGTGGACACCGGGGAGCTGTTTTTT
CASSPRVDTGELFF
>TRBJ1-2|TRBV3-1/TRBV3-2|NA
TGTGCCAGCAGCCAATGGGCATGGGGCTACACCTTC
CASSQWAWGYTF
>TRBJ2-1|TRBV28|NA
TGTGCCAGCAGTTTAGACTCCCGGGGGAGCTCCTACAATGAGCAGTTCTTC
CASSLDSRGSSYNEQFF
>TRBJ1-1|TRBV6-4|NA
TGTGCCAGCAGTTCGGACAGTCTCATGAACACTGAAGCTTTCTTT
CASSSDSLMNTEAFF
>TRBJ1-2|TRBV5-8|NA
TGTGCCAGCAGCTCCTATGAGGGCTATGGCTACACCTTC
CASSSYEGYGYTF
>TRBJ2-2|TRBV6-5|NA
TGTGCCAGCAGTTACTCGCCAGGGCCCTTGACCGGGGAGCTGTTTTTT
CASSYSPGPLTGELFF
>TRBJ1-2|TRBV28|TRBD1
TGTGCCAGCAGTTTCCGGGACAGGGGGCCTACTAACTATGGCTACACCTTC
CASSFRDRGPTNYGYTF
>TRBJ2-2|TRBV27|TRBD2
TGTGCCAGCAGTTTTTCTAGCGGGAGTTCCGGGGAGCTGTTTTTT
CASSFSSGSSGELFF
>TRBJ2-1|TRBV7-2|NA
TGTGCCAGCAGCTTTACGGCTAGCTCCTACAATGAGCAGTTCTTC
CASSFTASSYNEQFF